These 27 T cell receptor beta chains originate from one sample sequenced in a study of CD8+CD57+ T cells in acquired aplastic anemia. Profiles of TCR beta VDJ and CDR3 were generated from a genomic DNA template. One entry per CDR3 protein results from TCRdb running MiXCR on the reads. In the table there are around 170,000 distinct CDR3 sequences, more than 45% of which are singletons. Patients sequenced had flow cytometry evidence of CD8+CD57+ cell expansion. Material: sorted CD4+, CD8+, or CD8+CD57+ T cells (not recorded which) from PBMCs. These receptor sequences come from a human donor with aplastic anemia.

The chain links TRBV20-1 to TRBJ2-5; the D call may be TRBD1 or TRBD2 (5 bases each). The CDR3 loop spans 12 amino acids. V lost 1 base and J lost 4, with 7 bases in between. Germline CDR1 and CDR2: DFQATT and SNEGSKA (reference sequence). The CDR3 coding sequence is TGCAGTGCTAGAGTTGGGGGAGAGACCCAGTACTTC. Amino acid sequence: CSARVGGETQYF.

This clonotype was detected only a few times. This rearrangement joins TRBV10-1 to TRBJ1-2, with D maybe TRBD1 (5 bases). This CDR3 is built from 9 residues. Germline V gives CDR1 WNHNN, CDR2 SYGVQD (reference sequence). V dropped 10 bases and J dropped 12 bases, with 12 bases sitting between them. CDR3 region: CAIARDHTF. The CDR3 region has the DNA TGCGCCATCGCCAGGGATCACACCTTC.

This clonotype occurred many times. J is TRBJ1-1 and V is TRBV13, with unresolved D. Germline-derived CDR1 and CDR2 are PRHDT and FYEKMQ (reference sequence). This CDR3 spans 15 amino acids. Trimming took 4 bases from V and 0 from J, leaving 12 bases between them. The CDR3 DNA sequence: TGTGCCAGCAGCTCATCGGGAAGATTGAACACTGAAGCTTTCTTT. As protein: CASSSSGRLNTEAFF.

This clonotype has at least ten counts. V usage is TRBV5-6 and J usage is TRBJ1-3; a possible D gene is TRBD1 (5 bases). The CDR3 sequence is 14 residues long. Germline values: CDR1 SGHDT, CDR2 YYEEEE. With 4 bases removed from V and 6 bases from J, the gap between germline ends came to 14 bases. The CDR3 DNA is TGTGCCAGCAGCCGGGACGGTTTGGAAAACACCATATATTTT. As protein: CASSRDGLENTIYF.

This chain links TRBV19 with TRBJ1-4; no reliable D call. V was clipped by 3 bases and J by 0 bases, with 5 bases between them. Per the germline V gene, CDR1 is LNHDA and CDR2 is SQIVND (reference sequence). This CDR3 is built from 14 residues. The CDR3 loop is CASSIGPTNEKLFF. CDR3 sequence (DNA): TGTGCCAGTAGTATCGGCCCAACTAATGAAAAACTGTTTTTT.

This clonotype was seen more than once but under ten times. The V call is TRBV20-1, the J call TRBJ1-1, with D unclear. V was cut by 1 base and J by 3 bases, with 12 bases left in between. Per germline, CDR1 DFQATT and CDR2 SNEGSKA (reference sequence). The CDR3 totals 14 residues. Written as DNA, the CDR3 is TGCAGTGCTAGAGGGGTCCCGTCGGACACTGAAGCTTTCTTT. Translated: CSARGVPSDTEAFF.

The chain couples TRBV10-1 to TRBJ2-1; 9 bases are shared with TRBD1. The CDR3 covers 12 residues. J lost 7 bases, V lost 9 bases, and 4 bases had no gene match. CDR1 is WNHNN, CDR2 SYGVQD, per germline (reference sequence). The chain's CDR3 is CARGTGLNEQFF. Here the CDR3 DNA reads TGCGCCAGGGGGACAGGGCTAAATGAGCAGTTCTTC.

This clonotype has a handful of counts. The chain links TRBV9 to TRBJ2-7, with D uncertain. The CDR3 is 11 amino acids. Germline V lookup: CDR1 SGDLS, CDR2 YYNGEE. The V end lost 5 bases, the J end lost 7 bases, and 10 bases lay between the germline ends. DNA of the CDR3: TGTGCCAGCAGTCTTGGGCGGGAGCAGTACTTC. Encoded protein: CASSLGREQYF. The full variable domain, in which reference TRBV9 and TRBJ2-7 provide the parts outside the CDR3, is DSGVTQTPKHLITATGQRVTLRCSPRSGDLSVYWYQQSLDQGLQFLIQYYNGEERAKGNILERFSAQQFPDLHSELNLSSLELGDSALYFCASSLGREQYFGPGTRLTVT.

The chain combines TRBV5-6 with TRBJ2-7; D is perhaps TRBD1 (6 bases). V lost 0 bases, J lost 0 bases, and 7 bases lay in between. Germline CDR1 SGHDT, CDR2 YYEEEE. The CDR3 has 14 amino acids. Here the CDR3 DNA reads TGTGCCAGCAGCTTGGGGGACACCTCCTACGAGCAGTACTTC. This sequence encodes CASSLGDTSYEQYF.

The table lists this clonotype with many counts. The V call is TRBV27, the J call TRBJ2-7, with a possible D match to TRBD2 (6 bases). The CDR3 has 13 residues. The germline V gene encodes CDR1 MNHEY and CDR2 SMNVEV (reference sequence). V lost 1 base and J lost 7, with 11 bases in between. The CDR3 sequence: CASSLFGTGEQYF. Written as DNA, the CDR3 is TGTGCCAGCAGTTTATTTGGGACTGGGGAGCAGTACTTC.

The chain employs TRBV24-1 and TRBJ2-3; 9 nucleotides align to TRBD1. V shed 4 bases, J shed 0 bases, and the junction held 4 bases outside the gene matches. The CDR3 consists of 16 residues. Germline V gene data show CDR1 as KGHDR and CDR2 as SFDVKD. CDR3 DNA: TGTGCCACCAGTGACCCGGGACAGGGAAGCACAGATACGCAGTATTTT. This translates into CATSDPGQGSTDTQYF.

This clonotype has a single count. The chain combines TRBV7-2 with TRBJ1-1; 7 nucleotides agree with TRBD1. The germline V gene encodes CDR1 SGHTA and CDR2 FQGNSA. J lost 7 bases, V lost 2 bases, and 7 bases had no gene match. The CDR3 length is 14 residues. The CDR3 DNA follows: TGTGCCAGCAGCTTAAGACAGGGAATTTTTGAAGCTTTCTTT. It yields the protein CASSLRQGIFEAFF.

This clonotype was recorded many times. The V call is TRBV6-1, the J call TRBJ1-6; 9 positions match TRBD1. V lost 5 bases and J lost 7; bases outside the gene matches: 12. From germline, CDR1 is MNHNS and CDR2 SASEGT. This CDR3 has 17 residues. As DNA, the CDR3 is TGTGCCAGCAGTACCCACCGACCGACAGGGGGGAATTCACCCCTCCACTTT. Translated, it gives CASSTHRPTGGNSPLHF.

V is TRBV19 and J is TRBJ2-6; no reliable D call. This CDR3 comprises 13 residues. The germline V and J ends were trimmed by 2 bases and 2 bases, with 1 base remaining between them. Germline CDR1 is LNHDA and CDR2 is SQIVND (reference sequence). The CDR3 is CASSIPGANVLTF. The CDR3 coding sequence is TGTGCCAGTAGTATACCTGGGGCCAACGTCCTGACTTTC.

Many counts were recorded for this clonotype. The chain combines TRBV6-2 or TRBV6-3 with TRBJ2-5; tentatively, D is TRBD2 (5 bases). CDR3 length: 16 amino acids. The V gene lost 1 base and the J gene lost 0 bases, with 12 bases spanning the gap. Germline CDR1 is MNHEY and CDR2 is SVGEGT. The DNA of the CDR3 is TGTGCCAGCAGTTACTGGGAGTGGGAACACCAAGAGACCCAGTACTTC. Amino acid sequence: CASSYWEWEHQETQYF.

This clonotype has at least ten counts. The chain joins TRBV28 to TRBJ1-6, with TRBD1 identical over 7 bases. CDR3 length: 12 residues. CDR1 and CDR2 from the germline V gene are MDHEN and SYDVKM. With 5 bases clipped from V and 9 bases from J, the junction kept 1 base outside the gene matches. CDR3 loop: CASSRTGSPLHF. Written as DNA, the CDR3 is TGTGCCAGCAGTCGGACAGGTTCACCCCTCCACTTT.

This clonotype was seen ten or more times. The CDR3 DNA reads TGTGCCATCACCGCGGGAGATGGCAATGAGCAGTTCTTC. Its protein is CAITAGDGNEQFF. This chain links TRBV10-3 with TRBJ2-1, with 7 nucleotides matching TRBD2. The CDR3 has 13 amino acids. CDR1 and CDR2 from the germline V gene are ENHRY and SYGVKD. V was clipped by 7 bases and J by 6 bases; unmatched bases: 6.

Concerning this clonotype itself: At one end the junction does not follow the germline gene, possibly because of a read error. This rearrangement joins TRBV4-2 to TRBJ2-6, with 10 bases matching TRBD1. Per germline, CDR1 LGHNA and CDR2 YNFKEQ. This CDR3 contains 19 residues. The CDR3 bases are TGTGCCAGCAGCCCCCTAGGGACAGGGGACTACTCTGGGGCCAGCGTCCTGACTTTC. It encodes CASSPLGTGDYSGASVLTF.

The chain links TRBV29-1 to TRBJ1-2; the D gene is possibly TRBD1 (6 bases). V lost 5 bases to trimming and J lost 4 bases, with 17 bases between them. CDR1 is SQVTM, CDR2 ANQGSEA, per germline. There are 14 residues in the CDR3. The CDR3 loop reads CSVLRSGQVYGYTF. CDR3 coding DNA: TGCAGCGTTTTGAGGTCGGGACAAGTCTATGGCTACACCTTC.

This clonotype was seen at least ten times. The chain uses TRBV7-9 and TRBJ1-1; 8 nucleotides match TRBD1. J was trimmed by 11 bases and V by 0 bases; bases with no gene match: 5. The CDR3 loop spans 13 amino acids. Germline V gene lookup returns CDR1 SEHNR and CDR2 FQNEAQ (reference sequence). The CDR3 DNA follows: TGTGCCAGCAGCTTAGCTGGGACAGGCCTGGCTTTCTTT. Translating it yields CASSLAGTGLAFF. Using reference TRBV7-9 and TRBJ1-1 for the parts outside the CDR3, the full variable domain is DTGVSQNPRHKITKRGQNVTFRCDPISEHNRLYWYRQTLGQGPEFLTYFQNEAQLEKSRLLSDRFSAERPKGSFSTLEIQRTEQGDSAMYLCASSLAGTGLAFFGQGTRLTVV.

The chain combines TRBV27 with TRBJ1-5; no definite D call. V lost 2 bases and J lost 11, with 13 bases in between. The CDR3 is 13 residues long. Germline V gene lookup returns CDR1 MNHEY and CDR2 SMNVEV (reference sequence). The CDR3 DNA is TGTGCCAGCAGTTTAGAGAGTCCGGGGTCCCAGCATTTT. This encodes CASSLESPGSQHF.

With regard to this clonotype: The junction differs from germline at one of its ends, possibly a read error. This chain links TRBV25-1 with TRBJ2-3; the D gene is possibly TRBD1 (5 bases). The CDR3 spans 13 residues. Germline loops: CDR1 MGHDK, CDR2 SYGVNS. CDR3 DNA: TGTGCTAGCAGGGCAGACAGCACAGATACGCAGTATTTT. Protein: CASRADSTDTQYF. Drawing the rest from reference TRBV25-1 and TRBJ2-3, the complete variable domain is EADIYQTPRYLVIGTGKKITLECSQTMGHDKMYWYQQDPGMELHLIHYSYGVNSTEKGDLSSESTVSRIRTEHFPLTLESARPSHTSQYLCASRADSTDTQYFGPGTRLTVL.

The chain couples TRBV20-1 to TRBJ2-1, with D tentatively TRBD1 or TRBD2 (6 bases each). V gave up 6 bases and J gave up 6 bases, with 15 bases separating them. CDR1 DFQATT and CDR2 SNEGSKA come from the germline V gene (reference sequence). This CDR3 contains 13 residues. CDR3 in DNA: TGCAGTGCCGCGGGAACAGGGACCAATGAGCAGTTCTTC. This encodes CSAAGTGTNEQFF.

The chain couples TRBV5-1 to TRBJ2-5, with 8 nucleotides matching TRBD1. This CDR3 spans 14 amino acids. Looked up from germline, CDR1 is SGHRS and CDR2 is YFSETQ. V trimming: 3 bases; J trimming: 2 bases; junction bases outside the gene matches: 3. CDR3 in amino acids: CASSSTGDQETQYF. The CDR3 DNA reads TGCGCCAGCAGCTCGACAGGGGATCAAGAGACCCAGTACTTC.

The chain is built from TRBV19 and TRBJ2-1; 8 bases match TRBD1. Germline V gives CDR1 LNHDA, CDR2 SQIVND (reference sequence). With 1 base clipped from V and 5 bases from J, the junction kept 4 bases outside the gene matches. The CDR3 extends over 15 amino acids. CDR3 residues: CASSIGQGRNNEQFF. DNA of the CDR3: TGTGCCAGTAGTATAGGACAGGGGAGAAACAATGAGCAGTTCTTC.

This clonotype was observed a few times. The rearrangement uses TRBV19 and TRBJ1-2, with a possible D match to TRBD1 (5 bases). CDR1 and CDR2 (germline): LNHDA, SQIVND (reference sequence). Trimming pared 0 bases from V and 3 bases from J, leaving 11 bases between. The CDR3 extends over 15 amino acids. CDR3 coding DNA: TGTGCCAGTAGTATAGATCTATCCAGGGACTATGGCTACACCTTC. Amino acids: CASSIDLSRDYGYTF.

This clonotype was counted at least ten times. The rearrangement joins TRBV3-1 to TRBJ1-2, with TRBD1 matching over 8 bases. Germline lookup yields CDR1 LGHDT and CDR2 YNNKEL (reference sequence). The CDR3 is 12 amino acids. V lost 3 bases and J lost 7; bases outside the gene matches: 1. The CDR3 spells CASSQDRVGYTF. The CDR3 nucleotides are TGTGCCAGCAGCCAGGACAGGGTTGGCTACACCTTC.